The entry below describes one T cell receptor beta chain. Its cognate antigen is unknown. The record originates from a study of vaccination and CD4 T cells after COVID-19. On the study more broadly: Taking of post-vaccine samples occurred a median approximately 76 days after dose two (range 14 to 241). Cellular stimulation was performed using overlapping spike peptides derived from SARS-CoV-2, HCoV-NL63, HCoV-OC43 and HCoV-229E. Study findings and constraints: The median number of SARS-CoV-2-reactive clonotypes increased from about 20 to 38, a change that did not reach significance.

Treatment of the sample: roughly 10-day PBMC culture with coronavirus spike peptide pools or control peptides (ViraFEST assay). Sequencing of DNA taken from cultured CD4+ T cells relied on the Oncomine TCR Beta short-read assay. TCRdb ran MiXCR on the PCR reads and lists one entry per CDR3 protein. The data contain over 10,000 distinct CDR3 sequences, roughly 36% of them seen just once; the ten biggest clones take up about 18%. The source is a human donor with COVID-19. The sample was cultured CD4+ T cells from blood.

CDR3 amino acids: CASSYSLTTGFRQTPPETQYF. CDR3 bases: TGTGCCAGCAGTTACTCGTTGACTACAGGGTTTCGTCAGACCCCGCCGGAGACCCAGTACTTC. The chain couples TRBV6-2 or TRBV6-3 to TRBJ2-5, with D perhaps TRBD1 (6 bases). CDR1 and CDR2 (germline): MNHEY, SVGEGT. V lost 0 bases and J 5 bases, leaving 31 bases between the germline ends. CDR3 size: 21 residues.